The present T cell receptor (beta chain) was sequenced within a study of response to subunit inactivated influenza vaccine. Each CDR3 protein gets one entry after TCRdb re-called the RT-PCR reads with MiXCR. Here the sample spans around 710,000 distinct CDR3 sequences, about 14% being singletons. This CDR3 region has 18 residues. CDR1 and CDR2 (germline): SNHLY, FYNNEI. The junction had 2 bases not matched to a gene; V was cut back by 1 base and J by 2 bases. This clonotype was detected only a few times. The V call is TRBV2, the J call TRBJ2-1; 16 nucleotides match TRBD2. The input for sequencing was PBMCs from blood, taken approximately 15 days before vaccination. This clonotype was sampled from a man over 45 who received an inactivated influenza vaccine. The CDR3 sequence is CASSEVGLAGGPYNEQFF. The CDR3 region has the DNA TGTGCCAGCAGTGAAGTGGGACTAGCGGGGGGGCCCTACAATGAGCAGTTCTTC.